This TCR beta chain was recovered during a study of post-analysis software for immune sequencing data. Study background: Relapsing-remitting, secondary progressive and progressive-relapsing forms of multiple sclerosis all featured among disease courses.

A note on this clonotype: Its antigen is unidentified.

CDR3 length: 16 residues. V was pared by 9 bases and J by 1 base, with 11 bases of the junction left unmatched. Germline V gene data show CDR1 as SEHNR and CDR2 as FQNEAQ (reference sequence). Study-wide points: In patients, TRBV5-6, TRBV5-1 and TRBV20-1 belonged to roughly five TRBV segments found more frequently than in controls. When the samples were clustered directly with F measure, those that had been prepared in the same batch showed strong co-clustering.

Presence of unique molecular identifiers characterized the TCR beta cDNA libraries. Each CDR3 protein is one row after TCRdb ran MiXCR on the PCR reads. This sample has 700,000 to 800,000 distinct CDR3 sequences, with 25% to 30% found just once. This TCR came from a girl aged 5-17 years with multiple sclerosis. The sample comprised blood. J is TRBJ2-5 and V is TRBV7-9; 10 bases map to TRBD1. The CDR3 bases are TGTGCCAGTGATTCAACCCGGGACAGGGGCCAAGAGACCCAGTACTTC. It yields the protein CASDSTRDRGQETQYF.